The 32 T cell receptor beta chains listed next were all sequenced from one sample in a study of regulatory T cells in long-lasting Graves disease. Time point denoted: newly diagnosed GD, antithyroid drugs for less than 3 months. RNA extracted from PBMCs served as the sequencing template. Building of the TCR beta libraries involved iRepertoire HTBI primers and Arm-PCR of CDR3 regions. Each CDR3 protein is one row after TCRdb ran MiXCR on the multiplex PCR reads. The repertoire consists of some 410,000 distinct CDR3 sequences, with less than 20% occurring once and the leading ten covering around 10%. These same data were also listed under a study on T cells in Graves' hyperthyroidism and ophthalmopathy.

The source was peripheral blood mononuclear cells (PBMCs), collected at new diagnosis, from a patient treated with antithyroid drugs. The receptors were gathered from a woman in her 30s with Graves disease.

This clonotype was recorded at least ten times. The chain employs TRBV28 and TRBJ1-4; TRBD1 agrees at 7 bases. Germline V CDR1 and CDR2: MDHEN, SYDVKM. This CDR3 spans 17 amino acids. Losses at the gene ends were 3 bases for V and 4 bases for J; bases not matched to a gene: 11. In DNA form, the CDR3 reads TGTGCCAGCAGTTTTGTATTTCCGGGACAGCTTAATGAAAAACTGTTTTTT. It yields the protein CASSFVFPGQLNEKLFF.

As regards this clonotype: It may be a read error: a sequence one base away is much more abundant. The chain has TRBV7-2 and TRBJ1-2, with TRBD1 matching over 7 bases. The CDR3 loop spans 13 amino acids. Trimming cost V 5 bases and J 8 bases; bases outside gene matches: 8. Looked up from germline, CDR1 is SGHTA and CDR2 is FQGNSA. CDR3: CASSPRQGTGYTF. The CDR3 region has the DNA TGTGCCAGCAGCCCAAGACAGGGTACAGGCTACACCTTC.

The V call is TRBV18, the J call TRBJ2-2; no clear D gene. The CDR3 is made up of 17 amino acids. Trimming cost V 3 bases and J 0 bases, with 14 bases left between them. Germline CDR1 and CDR2: KGHSH and LQKENI. The CDR3 DNA sequence: TGTGCCAGCTCACCTTACACCTACTTCTCGAACACCGGGGAGCTGTTTTTT. Translation: CASSPYTYFSNTGELFF. The full variable domain, in which reference TRBV18 and TRBJ2-2 provide the parts outside the CDR3, is NAGVMQNPRHLVRRRGQEARLRCSPMKGHSHVYWYRQLPEEGLKFMVYLQKENIIDESGMPKERFSAEFPKEGPSILRIQQVVRGDSAAYFCASSPYTYFSNTGELFFGEGSRLTVL.

This clonotype was seen ten or more times. This chain connects TRBV12-3 or TRBV12-4 to TRBJ1-2; TRBD1 is a possible D gene (5 bases). Trimming shortened V by 4 bases and J by 5 bases, and 17 bases separated the two germline ends. CDR3 size: 15 residues. The CDR3 bases are TGTGCCAGCAGTTCCCGGGACCCAAGGGAGTATGGCTACACCTTC. Protein sequence: CASSSRDPREYGYTF.

The chain has TRBV20-1 and TRBJ1-1; a weak D match, TRBD1 (5 bases). The CDR3 runs to 14 residues. V was pared by 4 bases and J by 0 bases, with 12 bases between. Germline V gives CDR1 DFQATT, CDR2 SNEGSKA (reference sequence). DNA of the CDR3: TGCAGTGCTACTCCGGGACCGATGAACACTGAAGCTTTCTTT. It codes for CSATPGPMNTEAFF.

This clonotype was picked up many times. V usage is TRBV28 and J usage is TRBJ1-5; D unclear. CDR3 length: 13 residues. V was shortened by 6 bases and J by 0 bases, with 6 bases between the two germline ends. In germline, CDR1 is MDHEN, CDR2 SYDVKM. Here the CDR3 DNA reads TGTGCCAGCAGCCAACATAGCAATCAGCCCCAGCATTTT. This codes for CASSQHSNQPQHF.

This clonotype was observed many times. The V and J genes are TRBV3-1 and TRBJ2-1, with 11 bases identical to TRBD2. The CDR3 spans 16 residues. Germline V lookup: CDR1 LGHDT, CDR2 YNNKEL (reference sequence). The junction had 8 bases not matched to a gene; V was cut back by 3 bases and J by 7 bases. CDR3: CASSQAGTSGLNEQFF. The CDR3 DNA is TGTGCCAGCAGCCAGGCCGGGACTAGCGGCCTTAATGAGCAGTTCTTC.

There are many counts of this clonotype. V gene TRBV30 combines with J gene TRBJ2-1; D perhaps matches TRBD2 (5 bases). Germline values: CDR1 GTSNPN, CDR2 SVGIG (reference sequence). The CDR3 has 14 amino acids. V lost 0 bases to trimming and J lost 5 bases, with 11 bases between them. The CDR3 nucleotides are TGTGCCTGGAGTGTACTAGAGTGGCACAATGAGCAGTTCTTC. It translates to CAWSVLEWHNEQFF.

This clonotype was observed at least ten times. This chain connects TRBV5-6 to TRBJ2-1; D is perhaps TRBD2 (5 bases). The CDR3 is made up of 18 amino acids. CDR1 SGHDT and CDR2 YYEEEE come from the germline V gene. V was pared by 4 bases and J by 6 bases, with 26 bases between. CDR3 region: CASSLSDSWVPMLNEQFF. The DNA for the CDR3 is TGTGCCAGCAGCCTATCGGACTCCTGGGTACCCATGCTCAATGAGCAGTTCTTC.

The V gene is TRBV20-1, the J gene TRBJ2-6, with TRBD1 matching 8 bases. V lost 6 bases and J lost 0; bases outside the gene matches: 7. Germline V gene lookup returns CDR1 DFQATT and CDR2 SNEGSKA (reference sequence). The CDR3 has 16 amino acids. The CDR3 region has the DNA TGCAGTGCAAAGGACAGGGCCAACTCTGGGGCCAACGTCCTGACTTTC. It codes for CSAKDRANSGANVLTF.

This clonotype was observed many times. V usage is TRBV28 and J usage is TRBJ2-3; 9 bases line up with TRBD2. Germline assignment: CDR1 MDHEN and CDR2 SYDVKM. CDR3 length: 15 amino acids. V lost 5 bases to trimming and J lost 1 base; unmatched junction nucleotides: 4. This chain's CDR3 is CASSQRTSGTDTQYF. The CDR3, as DNA: TGTGCCAGCAGTCAACGGACTAGCGGCACAGATACGCAGTATTTT.

The chain uses TRBV5-6 and TRBJ1-2, with no clear D. The CDR3 contains 13 residues. The germline gives CDR1 SGHDT, CDR2 YYEEEE. Trimming cost V 0 bases and J 4 bases, with 7 bases left between them. The CDR3 is CASSLGESYGYTF. The DNA of the CDR3 is TGTGCCAGCAGCTTGGGGGAGTCCTATGGCTACACCTTC.

This clonotype showed up many times. The rearrangement uses TRBV11-2 and TRBJ2-7, with 7 bases identical to TRBD2. The CDR3 runs 14 residues. Germline CDR1 is SGHAT and CDR2 is FQNNGV. Losses at the gene ends were 2 bases for V and 6 bases for J; bases not matched to a gene: 7. The CDR3 DNA reads TGTGCCAGCAGCTTACAAGCGGGAACGGGCGAGCAGTACTTC. Its translation is CASSLQAGTGEQYF. Full variable domain (missing parts from reference TRBV11-2 and TRBJ2-7): EAGVAQSPRYKIIEKRQSVAFWCNPISGHATLYWYQQILGQGPKLLIQFQNNGVVDDSQLPKDRFSAERLKGVDSTLKIQPAKLEDSAVYLCASSLQAGTGEQYFGPGTRLTVT.

This clonotype was seen at least ten times. The rearrangement links TRBV29-1 to TRBJ2-5; the match to TRBD2 covers 12 bases. V was pared by 7 bases and J by 2 bases, with 5 bases of the junction left unmatched. Germline-derived CDR1 and CDR2 are SQVTM and ANQGSEA. This CDR3 is 14 amino acids long. The CDR3 DNA reads as TGCAGCGCTCCCCTAGCGGGAGGGCAAGAGACCCAGTACTTC. It specifies CSAPLAGGQETQYF.

Turning to this clonotype: This clone may be a read error of a much larger clone one base away. The V call is TRBV5-1, the J call TRBJ2-7, with no clear D. Germline CDR1 and CDR2: SGHRS and YFSETQ. The CDR3 totals 16 residues. Trimming pared 4 bases from V and 2 bases from J, leaving 19 bases between. In nucleotides, the CDR3 is TGCGCCAGCAGCATGGATTTATTCGCGGAAACCTACGAGCAGTACTTC. Residues: CASSMDLFAETYEQYF.

The table lists this clonotype with many counts. V and J are TRBV2 and TRBJ1-2; D possibly corresponds to TRBD1 (5 bases). This CDR3 has 16 amino acids. Germline CDR1 and CDR2: SNHLY and FYNNEI. V was trimmed by 2 bases and J by 6 bases, leaving 19 bases between them. The CDR3 loop is CASSERGRDPRNGYTF. CDR3 DNA: TGTGCCAGCAGTGAAAGGGGCAGGGATCCGAGAAATGGCTACACCTTC.

The genes are TRBV6-5 and TRBJ2-2; a possible D gene is TRBD2 (5 bases). The CDR3 consists of 17 residues. V lost 3 bases and J lost 5, with 19 bases in between. Germline V gene sequence: CDR1 MNHEY, CDR2 SVGAGI. Written as DNA, the CDR3 is TGTGCCAGCAGTTATTCGCCCATTCGAGGGCCTACCGGGGAGCTGTTTTTT. The encoded protein is CASSYSPIRGPTGELFF.

This clonotype appeared many times. The chain carries TRBV7-9 and TRBJ2-7; 11 nucleotides line up with TRBD1. Germline V gene sequence: CDR1 SEHNR, CDR2 FQNEAQ (reference sequence). The V gene end was trimmed by 7 bases and the J gene end by 4 bases; junction bases not matched to a gene: 9. The CDR3 totals 15 residues. The CDR3: CASTSGQGAGYEQYF. In DNA form, the CDR3 reads TGTGCCAGCACCTCCGGACAGGGGGCGGGGTACGAGCAGTACTTC.

This clonotype has at least ten counts. J is TRBJ2-1 and V is TRBV10-3, with TRBD2 identical over 11 bases. This CDR3 is 18 amino acids long. The V and J ends lost 3 bases and 10 bases, in that order; junction bases with no gene match: 17. Germline V gene data show CDR1 as ENHRY and CDR2 as SYGVKD. CDR3 nucleotides: TGTGCCATCAGTGACCGATATCCGACTAGCGGGACAACCCCCGAGCAGTTCTTC. Protein sequence: CAISDRYPTSGTTPEQFF.

This clonotype has ten or more counts. The chain joins TRBV11-2 to TRBJ1-5; D might be TRBD1 (5 bases). There are 14 residues in the CDR3. V was clipped by 2 bases and J by 6 bases, with 11 bases between them. The germline CDR1 and CDR2 sequences are SGHAT and FQNNGV. DNA of the CDR3: TGTGCCAGCAGCTTATGGGGGGAAGGTCAGCCCCAGCATTTT. Translated, it gives CASSLWGEGQPQHF.

This clonotype was seen only a few times. The chain is built from TRBV15 and TRBJ2-4, with TRBD2 matching 7 bases. Germline CDR1 and CDR2: LNHNV and YYDKDF (reference sequence). Trimming cost V 4 bases and J 9 bases; bases outside gene matches: 15. The CDR3 runs to 16 residues. The CDR3 reads CATSKSSSGTGGIQYF. The CDR3 nucleotides are TGTGCCACCAGCAAAAGCAGTTCGGGGACGGGGGGCATTCAGTACTTC.

This clonotype was counted at least ten times. The rearrangement links TRBV7-2 to TRBJ1-5; D is possibly TRBD1 (6 bases). The germline V gene encodes CDR1 SGHTA and CDR2 FQGNSA. This CDR3 has 17 amino acids. Trimming pared 2 bases from V and 6 bases from J, leaving 20 bases between. CDR3: CASSLLGGGTISQPQHF. DNA for the CDR3: TGTGCCAGCAGCTTATTAGGGGGGGGGACGATTTCTCAGCCCCAGCATTTT.

This chain uses TRBV7-6 with TRBJ2-1; D is ambiguous. V lost 1 base and J lost 9, with 10 bases in between. The CDR3 is 13 residues long. Germline values: CDR1 SGHVS, CDR2 FNYEAQ. Written as DNA, the CDR3 is TGTGCCAGCAGCTTAGGGTTCGGGCTTGAGCAGTTCTTC. Its translation is CASSLGFGLEQFF.

V gene TRBV30 combines with J gene TRBJ1-3; D uncertain. The V gene lost 0 bases and the J gene lost 0 bases, with 6 bases spanning the gap. The CDR3 has 14 residues. Germline lookup yields CDR1 GTSNPN and CDR2 SVGIG (reference sequence). The CDR3 DNA sequence: TGTGCCTGGAGTGTACAGTACTCTGGAAACACCATATATTTT. Residues: CAWSVQYSGNTIYF.

As DNA, the CDR3 is TGTGCCAGCGGTACTCCCTACAATGAGCAGTTCTTC. This gives the protein CASGTPYNEQFF. The V gene is TRBV27, the J gene TRBJ2-1, with no clear D. V was clipped by 8 bases and J by 2 bases, with 7 bases between them. CDR3 length: 12 residues. Per the germline V gene, CDR1 is MNHEY and CDR2 is SMNVEV (reference sequence).

This clonotype was counted a few times. The rearrangement uses TRBV4-3 and TRBJ1-5, with a tentative D call TRBD1 (6 bases). The CDR3 is made up of 16 amino acids. The V end was cut by 1 base, the J end by 7 bases, with 17 bases between. Germline assignment: CDR1 LGHNA and CDR2 YSLEER. The chain's CDR3 is CASSQGPAGAGQPQHF. As DNA, the CDR3 is TGCGCCAGCAGCCAAGGTCCGGCGGGGGCAGGACAGCCCCAGCATTTT.

Regarding this clonotype: A single base separates this from a much larger clone, so it may be a read error. The DNA for the CDR3 is TGTGCCAGCAGCAGAGGACTGCTGAACACCGGGGAGCCGTTTTTT. Protein product: CASSRGLLNTGEPFF. The V call is TRBV28, the J call TRBJ2-2; a possible D gene is TRBD2 (5 bases). Germline V gives CDR1 MDHEN, CDR2 SYDVKM. This CDR3 comprises 15 residues.

This clonotype was detected only a few times. The chain recombines TRBV2 with TRBJ2-2; the D gene is possibly TRBD2 (5 bases). The V gene's germline CDR1 is SNHLY and CDR2 FYNNEI. Trimming removed 7 bases at V and 1 base at J, with 16 bases between. CDR3 size: 16 residues. CDR3 protein: CASKTMSGGNTGELFF. CDR3 sequence (DNA): TGTGCCAGCAAGACTATGAGCGGAGGGAACACCGGGGAGCTGTTTTTT.

At least ten counts were recorded for this clonotype. The chain links TRBV2 to TRBJ1-5; D remains unclear. V was cut by 4 bases and J by 7 bases, with 14 bases left in between. The CDR3 runs to 14 residues. CDR1 is SNHLY and CDR2 is FYNNEI in the germline V gene. The DNA of the CDR3 is TGTGCCAGCAGTGGAGTAAGGGTCCCCCAGCCCCAGCATTTT. This encodes CASSGVRVPQPQHF.

The chain has TRBV11-2 and TRBJ2-3; 7 bases are a match to TRBD2. The germline V gene encodes CDR1 SGHAT and CDR2 FQNNGV. Trimming cost V 5 bases and J 2 bases; bases outside gene matches: 7. The CDR3 runs to 15 residues. The CDR3: CASSPAGVNTDTQYF. In DNA, the CDR3 is TGTGCCAGCAGCCCTGCGGGGGTTAACACAGATACGCAGTATTTT.

This clonotype was seen at least ten times. This chain uses TRBV7-2 with TRBJ2-3; 9 bases line up with TRBD2. Germline assignment: CDR1 SGHTA and CDR2 FQGNSA. This CDR3 has 13 residues. V gave up 5 bases and J gave up 4 bases; unmatched junction bases: 1. The CDR3 reads CASSPSGADTQYF. The CDR3 DNA sequence: TGTGCCAGCAGCCCTAGCGGGGCAGATACGCAGTATTTT. Full variable domain (outside the CDR3, taken from reference TRBV7-2 and TRBJ2-3): GAGVSQSPSNKVTEKGKDVELRCDPISGHTALYWYRQSLGQGLEFLIYFQGNSAPDKSGLPSDRFSAERTGGSVSTLTIQRTQQEDSAVYLCASSPSGADTQYFGPGTRLTVL.

V and J are TRBV5-1 and TRBJ1-2; D remains ambiguous. Trimming stripped 1 base from V and 8 bases from J, with 12 bases between. Germline V CDR1 and CDR2: SGHRS, YFSETQ. The CDR3 consists of 13 residues. The CDR3 sequence is CASSLFGRGGYTF. The CDR3 DNA reads as TGCGCCAGCAGCTTGTTCGGCCGAGGGGGCTACACCTTC.